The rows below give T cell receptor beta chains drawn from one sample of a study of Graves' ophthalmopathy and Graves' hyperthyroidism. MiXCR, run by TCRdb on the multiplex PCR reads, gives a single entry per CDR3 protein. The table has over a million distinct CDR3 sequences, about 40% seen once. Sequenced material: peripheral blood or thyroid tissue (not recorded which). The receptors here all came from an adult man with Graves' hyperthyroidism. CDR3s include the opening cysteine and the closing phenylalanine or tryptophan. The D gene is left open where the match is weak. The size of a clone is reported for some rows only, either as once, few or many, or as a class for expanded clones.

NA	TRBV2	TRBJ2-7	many	TGTGCCAGCAAGTTGTCTGCGAAGACCTACGAGCAGTACTTC	CASKLSAKTYEQYF
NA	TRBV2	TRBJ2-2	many	TGTGCCAGCAGTGAAGCGCCTCCAGGGCCCGGGGAGCTGTTTTTT	CASSEAPPGPGELFF
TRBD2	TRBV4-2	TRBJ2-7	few	TGTGCCAGCAGCCAAGACACTAGCGGGAACTCCTACGAGCAGTACTTC	CASSQDTSGNSYEQYF
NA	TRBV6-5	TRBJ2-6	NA	TGTGCCAGCAGACAAGCCATGACAGGCTCTGGGGCCAACGTCCTGACTTTC	CASRQAMTGSGANVLTF
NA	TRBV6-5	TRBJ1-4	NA	TGTGCCAGCAGTTCCTGGACGGGAACCGGTAATGAAAAACTGTTTTTT	CASSSWTGTGNEKLFF
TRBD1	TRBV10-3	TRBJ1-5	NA	TGTGCCAGCGGACAGGGGGACGGCAATCAGCCCCAGCATTTT	CASGQGDGNQPQHF
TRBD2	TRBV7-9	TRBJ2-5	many	TGTGCCAGCAGCTTTACTAGCGGGGGAGAGACCCAGTACTTC	CASSFTSGGETQYF
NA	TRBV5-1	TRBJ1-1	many	TGCGCCAGCAGCGGGGATCTCTCATTCTCAGGGGAAGCTTTCTTT	CASSGDLSFSGEAFF
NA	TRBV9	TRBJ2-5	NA	TGTGCCAGCAGCGTAGACGGGGGAGCAGAGACCCAGTACTTC	CASSVDGGAETQYF
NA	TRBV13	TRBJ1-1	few	TGTGCCAGCAGCTTATTTGAAGGGGTCGCGACTTTCTTT	CASSLFEGVATFF
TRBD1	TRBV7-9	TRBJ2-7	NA	TGTGCCAGCAAGCTGGGACAGGGCCTCTCCTACGAGCAGTACTTC	CASKLGQGLSYEQYF
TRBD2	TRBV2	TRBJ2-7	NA	TGTGCCAGCAGCAACCGACTAGCGGGGGGTAGCTCCTACGAGCAGTACTTC	CASSNRLAGGSSYEQYF
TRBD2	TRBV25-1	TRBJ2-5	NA	TGTGCCAGCAGCCAAGATCAGCCGGCGGGGGGCCGATGGGAGACCCAGTACTTC	CASSQDQPAGGRWETQYF
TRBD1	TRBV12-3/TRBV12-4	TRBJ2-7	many	TGTGCCAGCAGTTCCCCGGGACAGGGCCGTGAGGGGCAGTACTTC	CASSSPGQGREGQYF
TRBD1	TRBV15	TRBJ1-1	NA	TGTGCCACCAGCGGCGAGCGGGACAGGGGGCCCACTGAAGCTTTCTTT	CATSGERDRGPTEAFF
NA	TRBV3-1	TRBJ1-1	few	TGTGCCAGCAGCCAGGCAGGTTCCCGAAACACTGAAGCTTTCTTT	CASSQAGSRNTEAFF
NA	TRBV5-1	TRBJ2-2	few	TGCGCCAGCAGCTTCACGACCACCGGACGGGCCGGGGAGCTGTTTTTT	CASSFTTTGRAGELFF
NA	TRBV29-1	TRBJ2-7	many	TGCAGCGCCCGTCTCGGCTACGAGCAGTACTTC	CSARLGYEQYF
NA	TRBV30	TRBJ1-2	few	TGTGCCTGGAGTAGGTCCGGCTATGGCTACACCTTC	CAWSRSGYGYTF
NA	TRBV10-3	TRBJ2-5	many	TGTGCCATCAGTGACGCGGGATCGATGGAGACCCAGTACTTC	CAISDAGSMETQYF
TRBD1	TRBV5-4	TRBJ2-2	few	TGTGCCAGCAGCCATGGACAGGTCCCCGGGGAGCTGTTTTTT	CASSHGQVPGELFF
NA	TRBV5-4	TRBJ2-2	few	TGTGCCAGCAGCTTGGATGCGGGGATAAACACCGGGGAGCTGTTTTTT	CASSLDAGINTGELFF
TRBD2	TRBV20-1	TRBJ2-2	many	TGCAGTGCCCCACAAGCGGGGGTGGCCGGGGAGCTGTTTTTT	CSAPQAGVAGELFF
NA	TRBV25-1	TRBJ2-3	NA	TGTGCCAGCAGTGCCCTTACTAGCACAGATACGCAGTATTTT	CASSALTSTDTQYF
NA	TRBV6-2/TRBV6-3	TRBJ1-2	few	TGTGCCAGCAGACCCGGGACAACGGGTGGCTACACCTTC	CASRPGTTGGYTF
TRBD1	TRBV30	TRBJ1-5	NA	TGTGCCTGGAGTGTACAGGGGAAACAGCCCCAGCATTTT	CAWSVQGKQPQHF
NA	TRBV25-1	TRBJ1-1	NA	TGTGCCAGCACTTGGGCTACGAACACTGAAGCTTTCTTT	CASTWATNTEAFF
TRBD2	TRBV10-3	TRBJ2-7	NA	TGTGCCATCAGTGACGTAGCGGGAGAATTAGGCTACGAGCAGTACTTC	CAISDVAGELGYEQYF
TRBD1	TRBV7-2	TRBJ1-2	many	TGTGCCAGCAGCCTCGACAGGGTCAGTGGCTACACCTTC	CASSLDRVSGYTF
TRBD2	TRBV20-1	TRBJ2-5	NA	TGCAGTGCTAGACTAGCGGGGGGTTTCGAGACCCAGTACTTC	CSARLAGGFETQYF
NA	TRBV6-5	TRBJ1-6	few	TGTGCCAGCAGTTACTCGGGGTCAGGGGAGGGGAATTCACCCCTCCACTTT	CASSYSGSGEGNSPLHF